The 12 T cell receptor beta chains in this list originate from one sample, sequenced in a study of patients and donors after allogeneic stem cell transplantation (dated by TCRdb to about 2020). Libraries were prepared through RT-PCR. TCRdb records NextSeq 550 as the sequencer. Clones were called with MiXCR by TCRdb after fastp trimmed the public reads at Q25, and only in-frame beta chains were retained. Merged by CDR3 protein, the rows form single entries marked with the most common genes and DNA. In all, the sample holds approximately 170,000 distinct CDR3 sequences, and around 28% of those were seen once. 3.2% of the sample is held by the ten biggest clonotypes. Sequencing input: blood, either unsorted or a sorted T cell fraction (not recorded which). These receptors all stem from a human donor who was either an allogeneic HSCT recipient or a stem cell or donor lymphocyte infusion donor (not recorded which). It is not recorded whose cells these are; they may come from a transplant donor.

This chain uses TRBV27 with TRBJ2-1; 11 bases line up with TRBD2. Trimming removed 5 bases from V and 7 bases from J; junction bases left unmatched: 13. The CDR3 sequence is 17 residues long. Germline CDR1 is MNHEY and CDR2 is SMNVEV (reference sequence). In DNA, the CDR3 is TGTGCCAGCAGTCTTCCGTCAGTACTAGCGGGAGTAAATGAGCAGTTCTTC. Translated: CASSLPSVLAGVNEQFF.

The rearrangement joins TRBV12-3 or TRBV12-4 to TRBJ2-5; perhaps TRBD2 as D (6 bases). The V end lost 2 bases, the J end lost 2 bases, and 15 bases lay between the germline ends. The CDR3 is made up of 16 amino acids. The CDR3 region is CASSLRLSSVQETQYF. The DNA for the CDR3 is TGTGCCAGCAGTTTACGCCTCTCTAGCGTTCAAGAGACCCAGTACTTC.

This clonotype was recorded many times. The V call is TRBV4-3, the J call TRBJ1-1; TRBD1 is a possible D gene (5 bases). The CDR3 is 15 amino acids. Trimming shortened V by 3 bases and J by 0 bases, and 11 bases separated the two germline ends. The germline V gene encodes CDR1 LGHNA and CDR2 YSLEER. CDR3 sequence: CASSQRRGMNTEAFF. The CDR3 nucleotides are TGCGCCAGCAGCCAGAGGAGGGGAATGAACACTGAAGCTTTCTTT.

This clonotype was recorded a few times. V is TRBV29-1 and J is TRBJ1-1; D uncertain. The germline V and J ends were trimmed by 4 bases and 6 bases, with 6 bases remaining between them. The germline gives CDR1 SQVTM, CDR2 ANQGSEA. The CDR3 has 10 residues. The CDR3 loop is CSVVQSEAFF. The CDR3 DNA is TGCAGCGTTGTACAGTCTGAAGCTTTCTTT.

This chain uses TRBV5-1 with TRBJ2-1; 9 nucleotides agree with TRBD2. The V and J ends lost 0 bases and 4 bases, in that order; junction bases with no gene match: 5. This CDR3 contains 16 residues. Germline loops: CDR1 SGHRS, CDR2 YFSETQ. The CDR3 sequence: CASSLEAGGPYNEQFF. The CDR3 region has the DNA TGCGCCAGCAGCTTGGAAGCGGGAGGACCTTACAATGAGCAGTTCTTC.

This clonotype was detected a few times. The chain uses TRBV6-2 or TRBV6-3 and TRBJ2-7; a weak D match, TRBD2 (5 bases). Per the germline V gene, CDR1 is MNHEY and CDR2 is SVGEGT. V was clipped by 10 bases and J by 2 bases, with 18 bases between them. This CDR3 has 14 residues. The CDR3 is CATRSPSRTYEQYF. As DNA, the CDR3 is TGTGCCACTCGAAGCCCTAGCAGGACCTACGAGCAGTACTTC.

A few counts support this clonotype. This chain uses TRBV28 with TRBJ2-2; 9 positions match TRBD1. CDR1 and CDR2 (germline): MDHEN, SYDVKM. There are 13 residues in the CDR3. The V gene end was trimmed by 7 bases and the J gene end by 4 bases; junction bases not matched to a gene: 1. The CDR3 DNA is TGTGCCAGCAAGACAGGGGGCACCGGGGAGCTGTTTTTT. Amino acids: CASKTGGTGELFF.

This clonotype was picked up a small number of times. The chain recombines TRBV7-2 with TRBJ1-1; the D gene is possibly TRBD1 (5 bases). The CDR3 covers 14 residues. Trimming left V 5 bases short and J 7 bases short, with 17 bases between. From germline, CDR1 is SGHTA and CDR2 FQGNSA. The CDR3 loop is CASSLRWGGDEAFF. The CDR3 DNA is TGTGCCAGCAGCCTCCGCTGGGGCGGTGATGAAGCTTTCTTT.

This chain uses TRBV20-1 with TRBJ2-1, with a weak D call TRBD1 (6 bases). Germline V gene lookup returns CDR1 DFQATT and CDR2 SNEGSKA (reference sequence). The V gene lost 6 bases and the J gene lost 8 bases, with 14 bases spanning the gap. CDR3 size: 12 residues. Here the CDR3 DNA reads TGCAGTGCATCACAGGGTATTGATGAGCAGTTCTTC. It translates to CSASQGIDEQFF.

The V and J genes are TRBV10-3 and TRBJ2-4, with 8 bases aligning to TRBD2. CDR3 size: 13 residues. CDR1 and CDR2 from the germline V gene are ENHRY and SYGVKD. V lost 6 bases and J lost 5; bases outside the gene matches: 3. The CDR3 bases are TGTGCCATCAGCGGGGGGGCCGAAAACATTCAGTACTTC. Amino acids: CAISGGAENIQYF.

The chain carries TRBV7-9 and TRBJ2-3, with TRBD2 matching 10 bases. This CDR3 is built from 17 residues. The trim removed 3 bases at V and 0 bases at J, leaving 6 bases unmatched. CDR1 and CDR2 from the germline V gene are SEHNR and FQNEAQ (reference sequence). The CDR3 DNA reads as TGTGCCAGCAGCTTCCGAAGGACTAGCGGAAGCACAGATACGCAGTATTTT. Its translation is CASSFRRTSGSTDTQYF.

The gene calls are TRBV27 and TRBJ2-3, with 8 bases lining up with TRBD1. V dropped 5 bases and J dropped 4; count of bases not matched to a gene: 5. CDR3 length: 14 amino acids. Germline V gene lookup returns CDR1 MNHEY and CDR2 SMNVEV (reference sequence). As DNA, the CDR3 is TGTGCCAGCAGTCCCAAGACAGGGGCAGATACGCAGTATTTT. This gives the protein CASSPKTGADTQYF.